The clone carrying this T cell receptor beta chain has a single count. As handled by the study authors: Researchers report that nucleated cell counts were estimated from reference gene primer amplification. TCRdb keeps only in-frame clones here, not all; method: immunoSEQ multiplex PCR. V and J calls and clone size follow that table, whereas D and trimming were derived from the DNA. The sample includes under 250,000 clones, around 82% seen only once; the top ten take roughly 13%. The source of the sample is a study of blood T cell repertoires in COVID-19. At the level of the study: Spain, Italy and the United States supplied samples that represented acute and convalescent COVID-19. PBMCs, B-cell-depleted T cells, or T cells were the source of the cDNA or gDNA that made up the material.

V lost 6 bases and J 2 bases, leaving 20 bases between the germline ends. CDR1 and CDR2 (germline): LGHDT, YNNKEL (reference sequence). CDR3 size: 16 residues. This TCR was recovered from a human donor in a cohort sampled during active COVID-19. Material for sequencing was peripheral blood. The rearrangement uses TRBV3-1 (or the pseudogene TRBV3-2) and TRBJ2-7; TRBD1 is a possible D gene (5 bases). CDR3 DNA: TGTGCCAGCAGTGACCGTAGGGGCCCAAAGGCCTACGAGCAGTACTTC. Translation gives CASSDRRGPKAYEQYF.